The clone carrying this TCR beta chain was found a few times. Its target is unknown. The record originates from a study of T cell responses to AZD1222 COVID-19 vaccine. General study results and limits: Sampling that yielded the repertoires occurred only after the peak T cell response.

The trim removed 5 bases at V and 8 bases at J, leaving 16 bases unmatched. The CDR3 contains 16 residues. The germline CDR1 and CDR2 sequences are LNHDA and SQIVND (reference sequence). Here immunoSEQ multiplex PCR was the method, and the copy in TCRdb shows in-frame clones only, minus some. Among some 120,000 clones, about 90% were seen once, and the ten largest hold roughly 5%. The gene calls are TRBV19 and TRBJ1-2; the match to TRBD1 covers 8 bases. The sequence came from an adult in good health. Specimen: peripheral blood, collected on day 0 of AZD1222 vaccination. The CDR3 protein is CASSDWERRGQRGYTF. The CDR3, as DNA: TGTGCCAGTAGTGATTGGGAGCGCAGGGGGCAGCGAGGCTACACCTTC.